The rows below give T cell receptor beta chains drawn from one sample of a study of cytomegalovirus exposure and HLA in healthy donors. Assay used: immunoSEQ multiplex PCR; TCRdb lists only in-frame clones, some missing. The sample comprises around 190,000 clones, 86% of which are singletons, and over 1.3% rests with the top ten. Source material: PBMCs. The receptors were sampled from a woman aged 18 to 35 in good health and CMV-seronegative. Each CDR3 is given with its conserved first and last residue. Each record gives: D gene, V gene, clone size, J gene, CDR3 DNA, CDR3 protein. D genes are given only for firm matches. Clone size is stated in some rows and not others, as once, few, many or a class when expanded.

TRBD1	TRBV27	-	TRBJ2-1	TGTGCCAGCAGTTTATCGTTTTTTAGGGACAGATCATATGAGCAGTTCTTC	CASSLSFFRDRSYEQFF
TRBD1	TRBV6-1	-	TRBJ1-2	TGTGCCAGCAAGGGGACAGGGGTTGACTATGGCTACACCTTC	CASKGTGVDYGYTF
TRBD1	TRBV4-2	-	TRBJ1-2	TGTGCCAGCAGCCTAAGGGCCGCAGGGGGCTTCGATGGCTACACCTTC	CASSLRAAGGFDGYTF
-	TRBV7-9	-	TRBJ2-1	TGTGCCAGCAGCTTAGGTTCTGGAGACAATGAGCAGTTCTTC	CASSLGSGDNEQFF
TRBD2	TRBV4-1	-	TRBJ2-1	TGCGCCAGCAGCCCAGGGAGGGGAAGGTACAATGAGCAGTTCTTC	CASSPGRGRYNEQFF
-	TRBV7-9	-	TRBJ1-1	TGTGCCAGCAGCTTAGAGGGAGGGGTGAACACTGAAGCTTTCTTT	CASSLEGGVNTEAFF
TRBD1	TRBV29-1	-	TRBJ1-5	TGCAGCGTGATGGACAGGTATAGCAATCAGCCCCAGCATTTT	CSVMDRYSNQPQHF
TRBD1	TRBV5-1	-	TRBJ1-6	TGCGCCAGCAGCCCTCGGACAGGGGGGGATTCACCCCTCCACTTT	CASSPRTGGDSPLHF
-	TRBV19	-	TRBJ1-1	TGTGCCAGTAGTATCCCTGGTCGGAGGAACACTGAAGCTTTCTTT	CASSIPGRRNTEAFF
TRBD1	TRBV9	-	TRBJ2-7	TGTGCCAGCAGCGTAGGAGGGACAGGTACTTACGAGCAGTACTTC	CASSVGGTGTYEQYF
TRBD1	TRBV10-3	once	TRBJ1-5	TGTGCCATCAATTCGGACAGGAATCAGCCCCAGCATTTT	CAINSDRNQPQHF
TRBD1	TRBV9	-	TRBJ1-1	TGTGCCAGCAGCGAGCAGGGGGCGCGTACTGAAGCTTTCTTT	CASSEQGARTEAFF
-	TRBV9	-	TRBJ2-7	TGTGCCAGCAGCGGGGGGGACCGAAGCTCCTACGAGCAGTACTTC	CASSGGDRSSYEQYF
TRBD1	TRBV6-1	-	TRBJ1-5	TGTGCCAGCAGTGCCGATAAGACAGGGGCAATCCAGTGGGGCAATCAGCCCCAGCATTTT	CASSADKTGAIQWGNQPQHF
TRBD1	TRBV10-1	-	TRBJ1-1	TGCGCCAGCAGCGCGGACAGGGGTACTGAAGCTTTCTTT	CASSADRGTEAFF
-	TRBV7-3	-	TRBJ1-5	TGTGCCAGCAGCTTAACAGGGGCGCGGAATCAGCCCCAGCATTTT	CASSLTGARNQPQHF